This T cell receptor (beta chain) originates from a study of T-cell memory formation after mild COVID-19. The CDR3 spans 14 residues. V lost 2 bases to trimming and J lost 1 base, with 5 bases between them. Germline V gene lookup returns CDR1 MNHEY and CDR2 SVGEGT. TCRdb reprocessed the 5' RACE reads with MiXCR, giving one entry per CDR3 protein. The data contain 30,000 to 45,000 distinct CDR3 sequences, over 9.5% of them singletons. This clonotype was seen repeatedly, ten times or more. The sample consisted of PBMCs or a T cell subset sorted from them (not recorded which). The chain couples TRBV6-2 or TRBV6-3 to TRBJ2-2, with D hard to call. This TCR was sampled from a man younger than 35 who had mild COVID-19 (a few samples of this study predate the infection). Cell type and time point are not known. The CDR3 coding sequence is TGTGCCAGCAGTTACAACCAGAACACCGGGGAGCTGTTTTTT. It is translated as CASSYNQNTGELFF.